The TCR beta chain under discussion was sequenced for a study of T cell responses to AZD1222 COVID-19 vaccine. Background on the study: Pooled samples include second doses given at about 4 or 12 weeks. The study's findings and limits: Among the donors, most were white British and more were female, and clonal diversity was possibly underestimated. Repertoires were sampled only after the peak T cell response. Following two doses of AZD1222, Spike-specific TCR breadth and depth rose.

This CDR3 region has 16 residues. The ends lost 0 bases at V and 3 bases at J; junction bases unmatched: 7. Per the germline V gene, CDR1 is SGHDN and CDR2 is FVKESK. On this clone: Its specificity is unknown.

Sequencing was performed with immunoSEQ multiplex PCR; in TCRdb, only in-frame clones are kept and a portion is missing. Altogether 130,000 to 150,000 clones are present, 90% being singletons, with the ten largest covering roughly 3.2%. The origin of this receptor is an adult in good health. The chain employs TRBV14 and TRBJ2-7; 8 bases are a match to TRBD1. The specimen was peripheral blood, collected on day 0 of AZD1222 vaccination. CDR3 region: CASSQDNGQGHYEQYF. CDR3 DNA sequence: TGTGCCAGCAGCCAAGATAATGGACAGGGTCACTACGAGCAGTACTTC.